The text below deals with one TCR beta chain. The antigen is unknown. The sample belongs to a study of T-cell reconstitution after alpha-beta-depleted transplantation in children. Study-wide results and limits: Surviving recipient T cells and thymic progenitors underlay high day-60 TCRbeta diversity in some patients. Roughly two months post-transplant, alpha-beta T cells reportedly originated from several hundred graft clones that had expanded.

A TCRbeta library incorporating unique molecular identifiers was prepared. TCRdb redid the calling of the PCR reads with MiXCR, one entry per CDR3 protein. The top ten hold about 0.79% of the sample, which has 550,000 to 800,000 distinct CDR3 sequences, 13% seen once. Source: PBMCs, taken before TCRalphabeta/CD19-depleted stem cell transplant. This receptor was identified in a girl aged 2-10 years with congenital amegakaryocytic thrombocytopenia, due to receive a stem cell transplant.

CDR3: CSALNQGYQPQHF. The CDR3 DNA follows: TGCAGTGCGCTTAATCAGGGGTATCAGCCCCAGCATTTT. The chain is built from TRBV20-1 and TRBJ1-5; weak D call: TRBD1 (6 bases). Trimming removed 6 bases from V and 5 bases from J, with 14 bases in between. This CDR3 has 13 residues. From germline, CDR1 is DFQATT and CDR2 SNEGSKA (reference sequence).